The 30 T cell receptor beta chains in this list originate from one sample, sequenced in a study of T cell responses to AZD1222 COVID-19 vaccine. The assay was immunoSEQ multiplex PCR, and TCRdb's table has in-frame clones only and misses some. The sample records 93,000 or so clones, 91% being singletons. Sequences were derived from peripheral blood, sampled on day 0 of AZD1222 vaccination. Receptor source: an adult in good health.

This sequence joins TRBV7-2 and TRBJ2-7, with D perhaps TRBD1 (7 bases). The V gene lost 5 bases and the J gene lost 5 bases, with 19 bases spanning the gap. CDR1 is SGHTA, CDR2 FQGNSA, per germline. The CDR3 has 15 residues. Written as DNA, the CDR3 is TGTGCCAGCAGCCAGGGGGGACAGAGGGCCCACGAGCAGTACTTC. Its protein product is CASSQGGQRAHEQYF.

The chain is built from TRBV29-1 and TRBJ2-5, with a tentative D call TRBD2 (5 bases). V lost 2 bases to trimming and J lost 5 bases, with 9 bases between them. Per the germline V gene, CDR1 is SQVTM and CDR2 is ANQGSEA. The CDR3 loop spans 12 amino acids. As DNA, the CDR3 is TGCAGCGTTGAAAAGGGAGTCGAGACCCAGTACTTC. It specifies CSVEKGVETQYF.

The chain carries TRBV29-1 and TRBJ2-5; D gene ambiguous. The CDR3 consists of 15 residues. From germline, CDR1 is SQVTM and CDR2 ANQGSEA. V dropped 4 bases and J dropped 1 base, with 16 bases sitting between them. The CDR3 sequence: CSVAVGVGPQETQYF. The DNA of the CDR3 is TGCAGCGTTGCGGTTGGGGTCGGGCCCCAAGAGACCCAGTACTTC.

The chain is built from TRBV15 and TRBJ2-7; TRBD2 agrees at 12 bases. Germline V gives CDR1 LNHNV, CDR2 YYDKDF (reference sequence). CDR3 length equals 18 residues. With 1 base clipped from V and 2 bases from J, the junction kept 9 bases outside the gene matches. CDR3 residues: CATSRGLAGGLGAYEQYF. The CDR3 DNA reads TGTGCCACCAGCAGAGGTCTAGCGGGAGGGCTGGGAGCCTACGAGCAGTACTTC.

The chain joins TRBV7-9 to TRBJ1-4; D remains ambiguous. This CDR3 comprises 15 residues. V was pared by 5 bases and J by 1 base, with 11 bases between. Looked up from germline, CDR1 is SEHNR and CDR2 is FQNEAQ (reference sequence). Here the CDR3 reads CASSPSGLTNEKLFF. For the CDR3, the DNA is TGTGCCAGCAGCCCTTCGGGTTTAACTAATGAAAAACTGTTTTTT.

CDR3 bases: TGTGCCATCGCTGACGGGAGCGACAATGAGCAGTTCTTC. Translation: CAIADGSDNEQFF. The V and J genes are TRBV10-3 and TRBJ2-1; tentatively, D is TRBD2 (6 bases). The germline V gene encodes CDR1 ENHRY and CDR2 SYGVKD. The CDR3 runs to 13 residues. The ends were cut back, 8 bases at V and 5 bases at J, with 13 bases in the middle.

This chain links TRBV6-5 with TRBJ1-4; possibly TRBD1 for D (5 bases). CDR3 size: 15 residues. Germline V gene data show CDR1 as MNHEY and CDR2 as SVGAGI. Trimming took off 7 bases at V and 4 bases at J, with 16 bases between the two ends. CDR3 sequence: CASTGRERRNEKLFF. The CDR3 DNA reads TGTGCCAGCACGGGCAGGGAACGCCGTAATGAAAAACTGTTTTTT.

V gene TRBV27 combines with J gene TRBJ2-3; 8 bases match TRBD1. The junction had 7 bases not matched to a gene; V was cut back by 6 bases and J by 2 bases. CDR3 length equals 15 residues. In germline, CDR1 is MNHEY, CDR2 SMNVEV (reference sequence). The CDR3 is CASSFWDRTTDTQYF. The CDR3 region has the DNA TGTGCCAGCAGCTTCTGGGACAGGACCACAGATACGCAGTATTTT.

The CDR3 here is CASSFLQPNTEAFF. CDR3 DNA: TGTGCCAGCAGTTTCTTACAGCCGAACACTGAAGCTTTCTTT. This chain connects TRBV27 to TRBJ1-1; unclear D gene. The CDR3 covers 14 residues. V shed 3 bases and J shed 1 base, with 9 bases lying between them. Germline lookup yields CDR1 MNHEY and CDR2 SMNVEV (reference sequence).

The chain is built from TRBV30 and TRBJ2-3; D is tentatively TRBD1 or TRBD2 (5 bases each). V was shortened by 2 bases and J by 4 bases, with 10 bases between the two germline ends. The CDR3 spans 13 residues. In germline, CDR1 is GTSNPN, CDR2 SVGIG (reference sequence). CDR3 nucleotide sequence: TGTGCCTGGAGTCCAGGGAGCTCAGATACGCAGTATTTT. Protein: CAWSPGSSDTQYF.

V gene TRBV7-9 combines with J gene TRBJ2-1; maybe TRBD2 (5 bases). This CDR3 spans 15 amino acids. V dropped 6 bases and J dropped 3 bases, with 15 bases sitting between them. Per the germline V gene, CDR1 is SEHNR and CDR2 is FQNEAQ (reference sequence). CDR3 residues: CASRLVGESYNEQFF. CDR3 sequence (DNA): TGTGCCAGCAGGCTGGTCGGGGAGAGCTACAATGAGCAGTTCTTC.

The rearrangement links TRBV9 to TRBJ1-3; no clear D gene. CDR1 SGDLS and CDR2 YYNGEE come from the germline V gene. The CDR3 is 14 amino acids. Between the trimmed V and J ends, which lost 2 bases and 7 bases, there was a span of 13 bases. DNA of the CDR3: TGTGCCAGCAGCGTCGACCTTATACCTAACACCATATATTTT. Its translation: CASSVDLIPNTIYF.

V usage is TRBV5-4 and J usage is TRBJ2-7; D might be TRBD1 (6 bases). Germline values: CDR1 SGHNT, CDR2 YYREEE (reference sequence). The CDR3 has 14 residues. V lost 3 bases, J lost 0 bases, and 10 bases lay in between. This CDR3 reads CASSSSRGSYEQYF. CDR3 nucleotide sequence: TGTGCCAGCAGCTCGAGCAGGGGCTCCTACGAGCAGTACTTC. Full variable domain (remainder filled in from reference TRBV5-4 and TRBJ2-7): ETGVTQSPTHLIKTRGQQVTLRCSSQSGHNTVSWYQQALGQGPQFIFQYYREEENGRGNFPPRFSGLQFPNYSSELNVNALELDDSALYLCASSSSRGSYEQYFGPGTRLTVT.

The V call is TRBV6-2 or TRBV6-3, the J call TRBJ1-5; D remains unclear. V lost 5 bases, J lost 4 bases, and 15 bases lay in between. Germline CDR1 is MNHEY and CDR2 is SVGEGT. This CDR3 has 15 amino acids. CDR3 in amino acids: CASSITSGPNQPQHF. The CDR3 bases are TGTGCCAGCAGTATCACCTCCGGGCCAAATCAGCCCCAGCATTTT.

This clone showed up just a few times. The chain employs TRBV3-1 (or the pseudogene TRBV3-2) and TRBJ2-7; D remains unclear. Trimming took off 3 bases at V and 3 bases at J, with 6 bases between the two ends. This CDR3 region has 12 residues. Germline CDR1 and CDR2: LGHDT and YNNKEL (reference sequence). This CDR3 is CASSQNLYEQYF. DNA of the CDR3: TGTGCCAGCAGCCAGAATCTCTACGAGCAGTACTTC.

The chain couples TRBV28 to TRBJ2-7; 7 bases fit TRBD1. The J segment lost 3 bases and the V segment lost 5 bases, leaving 4 bases of the junction unmatched. This CDR3 has 13 residues. CDR1 is MDHEN, CDR2 SYDVKM, per germline. The CDR3 coding sequence is TGTGCCAGCAGTGGGGACAGAAGCTACGAGCAGTACTTC. This encodes CASSGDRSYEQYF.

The chain employs TRBV9 and TRBJ2-3; 13 nucleotides match TRBD2. Germline loops: CDR1 SGDLS, CDR2 YYNGEE. This CDR3 has 20 amino acids. With 1 base clipped from V and 10 bases from J, the junction kept 21 bases outside the gene matches. The CDR3, as DNA: TGTGCCAGCAGCGTAAGCCCCTTTTGGACTAGCGGGAGTAATAAAACGGCGCAGTATTTT. This encodes CASSVSPFWTSGSNKTAQYF.

CDR3 nucleotides: TGTGCCAGCAGCTTGCAGGGGACGGCCCAGAACCAGTACTTC. It specifies CASSLQGTAQNQYF. This sequence joins TRBV5-4 and TRBJ2-5; maybe TRBD1 (6 bases). The CDR3 runs to 14 residues. Trimming took off 1 base at V and 10 bases at J, with 17 bases between the two ends. Germline V gives CDR1 SGHNT, CDR2 YYREEE (reference sequence).

V usage is TRBV2 and J usage is TRBJ2-7; 8 bases are a match to TRBD2. The length of the CDR3 is 15 residues. The ends lost 8 bases at V and 6 bases at J; junction bases unmatched: 15. Germline CDR1 is SNHLY and CDR2 is FYNNEI. CDR3 residues: CASEGPGLDPSEQYF. CDR3 bases: TGTGCCAGCGAAGGGCCGGGACTAGACCCCTCCGAGCAGTACTTC.

This chain uses TRBV6-1 with TRBJ2-7, with D perhaps TRBD1 (5 bases). The V end lost 1 base, the J end lost 2 bases, and 9 bases lay between the germline ends. There are 14 residues in the CDR3. The germline V gene has CDR1 MNHNS and CDR2 SASEGT. The CDR3 bases are TGTGCCAGCAGTGAAGGTACAGGAGCCTACGAGCAGTACTTC. This encodes CASSEGTGAYEQYF.

V is TRBV5-1 and J is TRBJ2-4; D call uncertain. Trimming stripped 5 bases from V and 0 bases from J, with 18 bases between. CDR1 and CDR2 from the germline V gene are SGHRS and YFSETQ. CDR3 length: 17 residues. Here the CDR3 reads CASRTGQLPIAKNIQYF. The DNA of the CDR3 is TGCGCCAGCAGGACCGGTCAGCTTCCAATAGCCAAAAACATTCAGTACTTC.

Only a few counts were recorded for this clone. The chain recombines TRBV2 with TRBJ2-1, with TRBD2 matching 8 bases. Germline loops: CDR1 SNHLY, CDR2 FYNNEI. The CDR3 contains 14 residues. The ends lost 8 bases at V and 8 bases at J; junction bases unmatched: 11. For the CDR3, the DNA is TGTGCCAGCGTTCCGGGACTAGTGTCCGATGAGCAGTTCTTC. Amino acid sequence: CASVPGLVSDEQFF.

This chain connects TRBV28 to TRBJ2-3; a possible D gene is TRBD2 (6 bases). With 8 bases removed from V and 6 bases from J, the gap between germline ends came to 15 bases. Germline values: CDR1 MDHEN, CDR2 SYDVKM. CDR3 size: 13 residues. The CDR3 DNA reads TGTGCCAGCCGTCGGGGGTACACGGATACGCAGTATTTT. Protein: CASRRGYTDTQYF.

The CDR3, as DNA: TGTGCCAGTAGTTTACAGGGGGCGAGTCAGCCCCAGCATTTT. It translates to CASSLQGASQPQHF. V gene TRBV19 combines with J gene TRBJ1-5; 9 bases are shared with TRBD1. Germline V gene lookup returns CDR1 LNHDA and CDR2 SQIVND (reference sequence). Trimming took 5 bases from V and 6 from J; bases not matched to a gene: 5. The length of the CDR3 is 14 residues.

This chain uses TRBV3-1 (or the pseudogene TRBV3-2) with TRBJ1-1; unclear D gene. Between the trimmed V and J ends, which lost 2 bases and 1 base, there was a span of 11 bases. The CDR3 has 15 amino acids. Germline assignment: CDR1 LGHDT and CDR2 YNNKEL (reference sequence). In DNA, the CDR3 is TGTGCCAGCAGCCAACCGACGCGAAAGAACACTGAAGCTTTCTTT. Residues: CASSQPTRKNTEAFF.

V and J are TRBV7-3 and TRBJ2-7; D may be TRBD1 or TRBD2 (5 bases each). Per germline, CDR1 SGHTA and CDR2 FQGTGA. Trimming left V 3 bases short and J 4 bases short, with 13 bases between. The CDR3 length is 14 residues. CDR3 region: CASSFDGTGYEQYF. The CDR3 DNA reads TGTGCCAGCAGCTTCGACGGGACCGGTTACGAGCAGTACTTC.

The rearrangement joins TRBV5-1 to TRBJ1-2; 7 bases are shared with TRBD1. The V and J ends lost 4 bases and 0 bases, in that order; junction bases with no gene match: 9. Germline V gives CDR1 SGHRS, CDR2 YFSETQ. The CDR3 covers 16 residues. In nucleotides, the CDR3 is TGCGCCAGCAGCCCGACGGTTGGGACAGCTAACTATGGCTACACCTTC. Amino acids: CASSPTVGTANYGYTF.

The chain employs TRBV11-1 and TRBJ1-3, with D uncertain. Deletions cut 5 bases from V and 0 bases from J, with 11 bases between. This CDR3 contains 15 residues. Germline CDR1 is SGHAT and CDR2 is FQDESV (reference sequence). The DNA for the CDR3 is TGTGCCAGCAGCCCCGGACGGAGCTCTGGAAACACCATATATTTT. Its translation is CASSPGRSSGNTIYF.

The chain recombines TRBV7-3 with TRBJ2-5; 7 bases map to TRBD2. CDR3 length: 14 amino acids. Germline CDR1 SGHTA, CDR2 FQGTGA. V lost 2 bases and J lost 4; bases outside the gene matches: 4. CDR3 protein: CASSLRGRTETQYF. CDR3 sequence (DNA): TGTGCCAGCAGCTTACGCGGGAGAACAGAGACCCAGTACTTC.

The CDR3 loop reads CASSPSTAASGGTDTQYF. In DNA, the CDR3 is TGTGCCAGCTCACCCTCGACTGCGGCTAGCGGGGGCACAGATACGCAGTATTTT. The V call is TRBV18, the J call TRBJ2-3, with 9 bases identical to TRBD2. The CDR3 runs to 18 residues. J gave up 1 base and V 3 bases, and 11 bases lay outside the gene matches. In germline, CDR1 is KGHSH, CDR2 LQKENI.